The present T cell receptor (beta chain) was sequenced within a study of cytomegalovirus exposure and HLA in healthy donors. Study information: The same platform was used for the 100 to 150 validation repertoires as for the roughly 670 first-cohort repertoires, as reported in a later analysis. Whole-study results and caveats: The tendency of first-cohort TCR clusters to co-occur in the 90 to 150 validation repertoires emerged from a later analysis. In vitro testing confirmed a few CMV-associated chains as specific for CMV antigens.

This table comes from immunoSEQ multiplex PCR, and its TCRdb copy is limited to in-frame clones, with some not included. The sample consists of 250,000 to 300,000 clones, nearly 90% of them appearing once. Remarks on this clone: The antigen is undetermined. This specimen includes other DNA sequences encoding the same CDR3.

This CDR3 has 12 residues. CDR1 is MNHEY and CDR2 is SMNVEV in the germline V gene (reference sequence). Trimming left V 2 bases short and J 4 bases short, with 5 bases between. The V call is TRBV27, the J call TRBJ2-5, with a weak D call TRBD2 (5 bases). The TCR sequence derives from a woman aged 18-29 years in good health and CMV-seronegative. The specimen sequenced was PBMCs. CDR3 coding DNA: TGTGCCAGCAGTTTACGGGGAGAGACCCAGTACTTC. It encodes CASSLRGETQYF.